The clone carrying this T cell receptor (beta chain) was counted at least ten times. Antigen: not known. The data are from a study of human T cells and chemical hapten exposure. The library gave individual cDNA molecules unique molecular identifiers. TCRdb re-called the RACE reads through MiXCR, storing one row per CDR3 protein. The top ten hold 1% to 1.5% of the sample, which has some 82,000 distinct CDR3 sequences, less than 8% seen once. General study results and limits: In comparison with controls, expanded TCRs gave rise to a significantly larger number of large CDR3 similarity clusters.

The CDR3 is 13 residues long. Germline V gene sequence: CDR1 MGHDK, CDR2 SYGVNS. The germline V and J ends were trimmed by 5 bases and 2 bases, with 4 bases remaining between them. The time point was: patch test 2, 6 weeks after DPC sensitization. Indicated treatment: therapeutic diphenylcyclopropenone sensitization with weekly scalp DPC. The chain employs TRBV25-1 and TRBJ2-6; D gene unclear. This specimen was whole blood, taken in connection with sensitization to the hapten diphenylcyclopropenone (DPC). This receptor was identified in a young woman with alopecia areata. Some clones in this sample may be carry-over from other donors' samples. The CDR3 DNA sequence: TGTGCCAGCAGTAGGGCTGGGGCCAACGTCCTGACTTTC. This codes for CASSRAGANVLTF. Complete variable domain (other parts from reference TRBV25-1 and TRBJ2-6): EADIYQTPRYLVIGTGKKITLECSQTMGHDKMYWYQQDPGMELHLIHYSYGVNSTEKGDLSSESTVSRIRTEHFPLTLESARPSHTSQYLCASSRAGANVLTFGAGSRLTVL.